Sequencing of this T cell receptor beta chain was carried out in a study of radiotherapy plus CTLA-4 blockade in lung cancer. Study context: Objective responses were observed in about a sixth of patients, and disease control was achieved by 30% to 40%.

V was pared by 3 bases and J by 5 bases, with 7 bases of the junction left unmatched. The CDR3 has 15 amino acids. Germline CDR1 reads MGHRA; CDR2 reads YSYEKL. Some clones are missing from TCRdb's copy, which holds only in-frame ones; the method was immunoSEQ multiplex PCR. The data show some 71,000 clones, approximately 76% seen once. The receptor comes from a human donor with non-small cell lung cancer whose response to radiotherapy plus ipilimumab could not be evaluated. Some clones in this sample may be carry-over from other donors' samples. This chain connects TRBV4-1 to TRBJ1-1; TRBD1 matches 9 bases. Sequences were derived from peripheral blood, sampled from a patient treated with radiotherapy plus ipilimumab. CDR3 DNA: TGCGCCAGCAGCCACGCCTACAGGGGGCGGACTGAAGCTTTCTTT. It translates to CASSHAYRGRTEAFF.